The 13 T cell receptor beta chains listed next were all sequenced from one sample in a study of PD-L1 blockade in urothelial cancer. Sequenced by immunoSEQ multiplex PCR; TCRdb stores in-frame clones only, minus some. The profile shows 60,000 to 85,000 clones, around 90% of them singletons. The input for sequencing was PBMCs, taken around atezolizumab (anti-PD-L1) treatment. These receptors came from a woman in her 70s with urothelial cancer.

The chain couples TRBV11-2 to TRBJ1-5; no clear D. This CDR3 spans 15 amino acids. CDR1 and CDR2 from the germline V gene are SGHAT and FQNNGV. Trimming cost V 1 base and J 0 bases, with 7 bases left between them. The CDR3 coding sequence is TGTGCCAGCAGCTTAGGGCCAGGTAGCAATCAGCCCCAGCATTTT. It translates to CASSLGPGSNQPQHF. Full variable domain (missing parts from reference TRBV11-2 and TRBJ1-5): EAGVAQSPRYKIIEKRQSVAFWCNPISGHATLYWYQQILGQGPKLLIQFQNNGVVDDSQLPKDRFSAERLKGVDSTLKIQPAKLEDSAVYLCASSLGPGSNQPQHFGDGTRLSIL.

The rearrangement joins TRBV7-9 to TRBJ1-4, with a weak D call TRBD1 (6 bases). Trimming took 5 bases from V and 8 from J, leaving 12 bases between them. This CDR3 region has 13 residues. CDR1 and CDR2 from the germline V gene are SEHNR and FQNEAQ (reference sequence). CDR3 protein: CASSIQGREKLFF. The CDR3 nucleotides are TGTGCCAGCAGCATACAGGGTCGGGAAAAACTGTTTTTT.

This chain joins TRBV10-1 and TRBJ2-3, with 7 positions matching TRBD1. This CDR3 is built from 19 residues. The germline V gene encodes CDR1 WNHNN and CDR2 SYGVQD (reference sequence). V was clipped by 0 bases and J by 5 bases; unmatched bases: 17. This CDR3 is CASSESINRAKGAGDTQYF. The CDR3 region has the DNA TGCGCCAGCAGTGAGTCGATTAATCGGGCCAAGGGGGCTGGAGATACGCAGTATTTT.

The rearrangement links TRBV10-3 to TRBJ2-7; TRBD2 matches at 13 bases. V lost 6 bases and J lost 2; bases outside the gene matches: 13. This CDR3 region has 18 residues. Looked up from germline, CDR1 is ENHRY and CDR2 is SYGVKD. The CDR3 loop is CAISGTSGTSQRPYEQYF. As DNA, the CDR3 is TGTGCCATCAGCGGGACTAGCGGGACCTCTCAAAGGCCCTACGAGCAGTACTTC.

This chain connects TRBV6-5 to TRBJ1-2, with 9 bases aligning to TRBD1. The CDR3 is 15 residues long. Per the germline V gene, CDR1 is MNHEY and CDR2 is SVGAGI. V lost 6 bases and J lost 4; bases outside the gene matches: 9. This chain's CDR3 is CASSKQQGAGYGYTF. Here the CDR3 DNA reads TGTGCCAGCAGCAAACAACAGGGGGCGGGCTATGGCTACACCTTC.

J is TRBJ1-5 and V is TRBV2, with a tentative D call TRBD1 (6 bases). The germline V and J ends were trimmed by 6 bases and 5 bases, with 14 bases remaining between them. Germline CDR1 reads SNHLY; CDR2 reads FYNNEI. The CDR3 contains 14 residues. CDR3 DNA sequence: TGTGCCAGCAGCCGCGTACAGGGCCATCAGCCCCAGCATTTT. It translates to CASSRVQGHQPQHF.

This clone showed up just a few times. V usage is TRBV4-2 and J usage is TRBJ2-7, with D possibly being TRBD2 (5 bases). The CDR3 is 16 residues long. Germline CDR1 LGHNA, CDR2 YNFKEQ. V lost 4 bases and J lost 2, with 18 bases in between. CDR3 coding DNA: TGTGCCAGCAGCCCCGGACTTGAACGTAACCCCTACGAGCAGTACTTC. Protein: CASSPGLERNPYEQYF.

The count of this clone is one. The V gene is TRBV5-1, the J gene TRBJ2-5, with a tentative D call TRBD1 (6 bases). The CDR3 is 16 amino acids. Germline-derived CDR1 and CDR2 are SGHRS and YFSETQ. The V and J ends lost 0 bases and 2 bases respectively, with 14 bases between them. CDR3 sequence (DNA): TGCGCCAGCAGCTTGGTAATTGACAGGCTTCAAGAGACCCAGTACTTC. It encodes CASSLVIDRLQETQYF.

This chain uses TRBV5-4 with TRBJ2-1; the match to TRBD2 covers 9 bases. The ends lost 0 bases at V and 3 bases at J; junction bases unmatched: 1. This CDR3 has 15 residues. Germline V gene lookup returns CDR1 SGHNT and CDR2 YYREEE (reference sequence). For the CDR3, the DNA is TGTGCCAGCAGCTTGGAGCGGGGGGACTACAATGAGCAGTTCTTC. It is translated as CASSLERGDYNEQFF.

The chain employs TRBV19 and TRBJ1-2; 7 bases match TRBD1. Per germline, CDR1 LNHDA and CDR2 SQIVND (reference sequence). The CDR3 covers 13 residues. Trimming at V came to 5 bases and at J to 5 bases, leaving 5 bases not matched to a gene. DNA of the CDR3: TGTGCCAGTAGTCGGACAGGCCAATATGGCTACACCTTC. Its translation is CASSRTGQYGYTF.

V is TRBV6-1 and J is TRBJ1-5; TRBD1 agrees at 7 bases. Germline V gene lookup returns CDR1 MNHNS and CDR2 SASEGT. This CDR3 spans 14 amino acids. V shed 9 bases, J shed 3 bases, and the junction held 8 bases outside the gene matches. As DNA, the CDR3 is TGTGCCAGTCGAACAGGGGCTTTCAATCAGCCCCAGCATTTT. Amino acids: CASRTGAFNQPQHF.

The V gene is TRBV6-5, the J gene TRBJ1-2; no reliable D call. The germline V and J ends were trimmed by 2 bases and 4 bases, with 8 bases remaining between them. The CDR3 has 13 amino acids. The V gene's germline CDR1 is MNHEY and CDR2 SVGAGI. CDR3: CASSYEGVYGYTF. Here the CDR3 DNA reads TGTGCCAGCAGTTACGAGGGCGTCTATGGCTACACCTTC.

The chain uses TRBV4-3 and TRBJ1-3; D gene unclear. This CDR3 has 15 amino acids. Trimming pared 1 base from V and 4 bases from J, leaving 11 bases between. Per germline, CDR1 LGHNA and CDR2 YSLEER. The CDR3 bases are TGCGCCAGCAGCCAAGCCGGACTAGTCGGAAACACCATATATTTT. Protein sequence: CASSQAGLVGNTIYF.